This T cell receptor beta chain was sequenced during a study of blood T cell repertoires in COVID-19. Across the whole study: T cells, B-cell-depleted T cells, or PBMCs provided the cDNA or gDNA that served as material.

The germline V and J ends were trimmed by 5 bases and 5 bases, with 9 bases remaining between them. This CDR3 comprises 12 residues. The germline CDR1 and CDR2 sequences are SGHAT and FQNNGV. Here immunoSEQ multiplex PCR was the method, and the copy in TCRdb shows in-frame clones only, minus some. The sample shows roughly 260,000 clones, more than 75% of them seen only once. This receptor was obtained from a man aged 35 to 55 who had recovered from COVID-19. The sample comprised peripheral blood. The chain has TRBV11-2 and TRBJ2-5; TRBD2 is a possible D gene (5 bases). CDR3 in DNA: TGTGCCAGCAGCCCGGCTAGCGAGACCCAGTACTTC. This gives the protein CASSPASETQYF.